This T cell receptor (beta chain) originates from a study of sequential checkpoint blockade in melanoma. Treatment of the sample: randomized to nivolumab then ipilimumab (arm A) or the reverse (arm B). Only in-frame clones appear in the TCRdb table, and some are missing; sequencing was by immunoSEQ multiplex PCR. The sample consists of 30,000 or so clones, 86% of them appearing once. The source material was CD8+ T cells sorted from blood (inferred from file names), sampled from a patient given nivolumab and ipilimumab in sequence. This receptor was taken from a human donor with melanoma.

This CDR3 is CASSSRASSYNEQFF. Written as DNA, the CDR3 is TGTGCCAGCAGCTCCAGGGCAAGCTCCTACAATGAGCAGTTCTTC. V usage is TRBV7-9 and J usage is TRBJ2-1; the D gene is possibly TRBD1 (5 bases). This CDR3 has 15 amino acids. Germline assignment: CDR1 SEHNR and CDR2 FQNEAQ (reference sequence). V was cut by 4 bases and J by 0 bases, with 10 bases left in between.